This TCR beta chain was sequenced for a study of CD8+ T cells in alopecia areata. Across the whole study: Oral tofacitinib, 5 to 10 mg twice daily, was given in an open-label trial. Study conclusions and caveats: As there was one nonresponder, how baseline CD8+ expansion relates to response remains uncertain.

Turning to this clone: What it recognizes is unknown.

Extracted from the samples, RNA was reverse transcribed into cDNA to serve as the sequencing template. Here immunoSEQ multiplex PCR was the method, and the copy in TCRdb shows in-frame clones only, minus some. Of under 200,000 clones in the sample, roughly 65% were seen once. Treatment meaning: oral pan-JAK inhibitor, 5-10 mg twice daily. Individuals with alopecia areata gave both lesional scalp punch biopsies and peripheral blood for collection. This CDR3 region has 15 residues. Germline values: CDR1 SQVTM, CDR2 ANQGSEA. The V end was cut by 4 bases, the J end by 2 bases, with 18 bases between. The chain is built from TRBV29-1 and TRBJ2-7; D not certain. The TCR was taken from a human donor with alopecia areata. This specimen consisted of CD4+ T cells sorted from blood, obtained at week 4, from a patient treated with tofacitinib. CDR3 loop: CSVVVQDPRTYEQYF. In DNA form, the CDR3 reads TGCAGCGTTGTGGTGCAAGACCCTCGTACCTACGAGCAGTACTTC.